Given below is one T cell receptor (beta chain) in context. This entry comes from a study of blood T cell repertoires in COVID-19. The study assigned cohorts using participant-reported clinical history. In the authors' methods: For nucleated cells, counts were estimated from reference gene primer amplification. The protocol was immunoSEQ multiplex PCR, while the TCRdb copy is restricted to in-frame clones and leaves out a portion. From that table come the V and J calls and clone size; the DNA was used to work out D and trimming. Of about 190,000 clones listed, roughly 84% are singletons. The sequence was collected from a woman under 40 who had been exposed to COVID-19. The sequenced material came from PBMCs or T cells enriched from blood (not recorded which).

The CDR3 nucleotides read TGTGCCAGCAGCGTAGACAGGGAAGCTAACTATGGCTACACCTTC. This translates into CASSVDREANYGYTF. The V gene is TRBV9, the J gene TRBJ1-2; perhaps TRBD1 as D (6 bases). Germline V gives CDR1 SGDLS, CDR2 YYNGEE. V was cut by 0 bases and J by 0 bases, with 9 bases left in between. This CDR3 is built from 15 residues.